This T cell receptor (beta chain) comes out of a study of shared clonotypes between healthy human individuals (dated by TCRdb to between 2020 and 2021). Study-wide context: A couple of women and a few men aged 18 to 49 years were included in the cohort. Per donor, three plates each were used for CD4 naive and CD4 memory, two for CD8 naive, and one for CD8 memory. To estimate repertoire size and how much clonotypes are shared between individuals, the study performed deep sequencing of blood TCR repertoires from roughly five healthy adults. Libraries were prepared and TCR repertoires were sequenced by different laboratories using diverse techniques, in order to increase sequencing depth and limit assay-specific biases. Between about 0.85 and 8.9 billion PBMCs per donor were obtained by leukapheresis.

The CDR3 measures 15 amino acids from cysteine to phenylalanine. Only the CDR3 DNA is retained, 45 bases long and in frame from the first base. Looking up the germline V gene yields CDR1 SGHTA and CDR2 FQGTGA. Deletion took 0 bases off V and 1 base off J, with a span of 9 bases between the germline ends. The research as a whole found: Compared with non-shared clonotypes, clonotypes shared by all four sorted-subset donors had higher generation probabilities. Pairwise subsampling led to the expectation that sequencing depth would affect the degree of clonotype sharing among donors. Incomplete sequencing was indicated by rarefaction of sorted-subset datasets, despite the large sequencing depth. The genetic and exposure-history diversity represented was limited by the small number of donors. Estimated clonotype richness was generally larger for naive than for memory subsets. Across a handful of donors, 4.5% to 6.5% of naive CD4, roughly 3.5% of naive CD8, 2% to 2.5% of memory CD4, and over 0.35% of memory CD8 clonotypes were shared. Only blood was sampled, and tissue TCR repertoires likely differ from those in blood.

CD8 naive samples consisted of CD45RO-negative cells that were positively selected for CCR7, yielding a CD45RA+CCR7+ population without TemRA cells. The donors were healthy, HIV-negative adults who had no recently reported acute infections or vaccinations. Every donor was a Caucasian adult residing in Nashville, Tennessee, USA. After blood collection by leukapheresis, PBMCs were isolated using Ficoll-Histopaque density gradient centrifugation and then cryopreserved in the vapor phase of liquid nitrogen. Purity and quantity of every magnetically sorted T cell population were checked by analytical flow cytometry. Genomic DNA was isolated from every sorted fraction and measured by UV absorbance on a Nanodrop 2000c. In the case of this clone: Its binding antigen is unknown. No quality values exist for individual bases; no much larger clone is one base distant.

TCR CDR3 regions were amplified from genomic DNA by multiplex PCR using the deep immunoSEQ assay. Extracted genomic DNA from each cell subset was spread evenly across all wells of several immunoSEQ 96-well plates, with each plate serving as a replicate. For sorted subsets, around 0.2 ug genomic DNA, equal to about 30,000 T cell genomes, was loaded into each replicate PCR. Purified libraries were quantified with a Qubit 3.0 fluorometer, sized on a Bioanalyzer 2100, and re-quantified with the KAPA Library Quantification kit. A separate single-read 150-cycle Illumina NextSeq 550 flow cell was used to sequence each immunoSEQ 96-well plate. The authors' pipeline ran thus. Because the immunoSEQ output held only junctional sequences and lacked quality scores, the filtering could not match the filtering applied to full-length reads. Sequences were annotated with PyIR, a Python wrapper for IgBLAST v1.9, using IMGT germline references to assign V/J genes and CDR3. Reads were removed for weak V/J assignments (E-value above 1e-6), missing CDR3, stop codons, out-of-frame junctions, or ambiguous translated residues. A V3J clonotype was defined by an identical inferred V gene, J gene, and CDR3 amino acid sequence. Percentage overlap between repertoires was calculated by dividing the number of shared unique clonotypes by the size of the smaller repertoire. Richness of each repertoire was evaluated using RTK rarefaction, the Chao1 estimator, and Recon v2.1 estimates of unobserved clonotypes. Generation probabilities were computed with OLGA for all TCRbeta clonotypes obtained by the gDNA method from four donors. Entries here come from immuneACCESS through TCRdb and include only in-frame sequences with V and J called. Some clones fail to appear in such tables; in the studies checked, an unresolved V gene covers under half of the shortfall, and the cause of the remainder is unknown. That table gives V, J and clone size, and the DNA gave D and trimming. Across this sample there are around 610,000 clones, with roughly 96% seen only once. Clones ranked in the top ten supply roughly 0.12% of the sample.

This sequence was found in a woman aged 30 to 39 in good health. Sequences were obtained from naive CD8+ T cells sorted from blood. This specimen's cell subset or site label, per the study, means: CD45RA+CCR7+. The chain joins TRBV7-3 to TRBJ1-1, with the identity of the D gene unclear. The CDR3 loop reads CASSLTLAGNTEAFF. The nucleotide sequence is TGTGCCAGCAGCTTAACCTTGGCAGGGAACACTGAAGCTTTCTTT.